Listed here are 26 T cell receptor beta chains from one sample, sequenced in a study of OX40 agonist ivuxolimab in advanced cancers. The table came from immunoSEQ multiplex PCR; TCRdb's copy has only in-frame clones and leaves some out. This repertoire shows tens of thousands of clones, 80% to 90% found once; its top ten account for less than 5.5%. The sequencing here drew on CD4+ or CD8+ T cells sorted from blood, taken in a trial of the OX40 agonist ivuxolimab. The receptors were sampled from an adult with an advanced solid tumor such as melanoma, head and neck, liver or kidney cancer.

The chain uses TRBV7-2 and TRBJ2-5; no reliable D call. Germline CDR1 reads SGHTA; CDR2 reads FQGNSA. The CDR3 contains 13 residues. V lost 0 bases to trimming and J lost 4 bases, with 6 bases between them. The CDR3: CASSLALLETQYF. The CDR3 DNA sequence: TGTGCCAGCAGCTTAGCGTTGCTAGAGACCCAGTACTTC. The full variable domain, its missing parts supplied by reference TRBV7-2 and TRBJ2-5, is GAGVSQSPSNKVTEKGKDVELRCDPISGHTALYWYRQSLGQGLEFLIYFQGNSAPDKSGLPSDRFSAERTGGSVSTLTIQRTQQEDSAVYLCASSLALLETQYFGPGTRLLVL.

V is TRBV5-4 and J is TRBJ1-4; unclear D gene. V gave up 2 bases and J gave up 5 bases, with 7 bases separating them. The CDR3 has 13 amino acids. The germline V gene has CDR1 SGHNT and CDR2 YYREEE (reference sequence). In DNA form, the CDR3 reads TGTGCCAGCAGCTTTCGTCCCAATGAAAAACTGTTTTTT. It yields the protein CASSFRPNEKLFF.

This clone has at least ten counts. This chain links TRBV7-8 with TRBJ2-7; 7 bases fit TRBD2. Unmatched junction bases numbered 11, after V lost 2 bases and J lost 7 bases. The CDR3 runs to 15 residues. Germline V gene lookup returns CDR1 SGHVS and CDR2 FQNEAQ. CDR3: CASSLTSGVLIEQYF. CDR3 sequence (DNA): TGTGCCAGCAGCTTAACGAGCGGGGTGTTAATAGAGCAGTACTTC. Looking up the rest from reference TRBV7-8 and TRBJ2-7 gives the full variable domain: GAGVSQSPRYKVAKRGQDVALRCDPISGHVSLFWYQQALGQGPEFLTYFQNEAQLDKSGLPSDRFFAERPEGSVSTLKIQRTQQEDSAVYLCASSLTSGVLIEQYFGPGTRLTVT.

In its sample, this clone was seen a few times. The J gene is TRBJ2-1, the V gene TRBV11-3; D is unclear. Germline V gives CDR1 SGHNT, CDR2 YENEEA. CDR3 length: 11 residues. Trimming pared 7 bases from V and 9 bases from J, leaving 10 bases between. The DNA of the CDR3 is TGTGCCAGCACCCGGACCCGTGAGCAGTTCTTC. Protein sequence: CASTRTREQFF.

The V and J genes are TRBV15 and TRBJ2-1; 13 bases fit TRBD2. The CDR3 length is 16 residues. The junction had 5 bases not matched to a gene; V was cut back by 5 bases and J by 4 bases. Germline V gene data show CDR1 as LNHNV and CDR2 as YYDKDF (reference sequence). The CDR3 protein is CATSGWTSGSYNEQFF. The CDR3 nucleotides read TGTGCCACCAGCGGTTGGACTAGCGGGAGTTACAATGAGCAGTTCTTC.

The rearrangement joins TRBV13 to TRBJ2-5; 7 bases line up with TRBD2. Trimming removed 3 bases from V and 4 bases from J; junction bases left unmatched: 2. Germline lookup yields CDR1 PRHDT and CDR2 FYEKMQ (reference sequence). The CDR3 covers 13 residues. DNA for the CDR3: TGTGCCAGCAGCTTCGGGACTATAGAGACCCAGTACTTC. Protein product: CASSFGTIETQYF.

The chain links TRBV19 to TRBJ2-7; no reliable D call. The ends were cut back, 11 bases at V and 4 bases at J, with 18 bases in the middle. This CDR3 has 13 amino acids. Germline-derived CDR1 and CDR2 are LNHDA and SQIVND (reference sequence). The CDR3 nucleotides read TGTGCCCGTGGCATCGGCAGCCCATACGAGCAGTACTTC. Amino acids: CARGIGSPYEQYF. Using reference TRBV19 and TRBJ2-7 for the parts outside the CDR3, the full variable domain is DGGITQSPKYLFRKEGQNVTLSCEQNLNHDAMYWYRQDPGQGLRLIYYSQIVNDFQKGDIAEGYSVSREKKESFPLTVTSAQKNPTAFYLCARGIGSPYEQYFGPGTRLTVT.

The rearrangement links TRBV4-2 to TRBJ2-3; D uncertain. The germline V gene has CDR1 LGHNA and CDR2 YNFKEQ. The CDR3 consists of 15 residues. Trimming removed 0 bases from V and 2 bases from J, with 9 bases in between. CDR3 DNA sequence: TGTGCCAGCAGCCAAGAAGCCTACCCCACAGATACGCAGTATTTT. Translating it yields CASSQEAYPTDTQYF.

The table lists this clone with a few counts. The chain couples TRBV4-1 to TRBJ1-1, with D possibly being TRBD1 (6 bases). This CDR3 contains 14 residues. V gave up 4 bases and J gave up 0 bases, with 9 bases separating them. Germline values: CDR1 MGHRA, CDR2 YSYEKL. The CDR3, as DNA: TGCGCCAGCAGCCGAGACAGGATGAACACTGAAGCTTTCTTT. Translating it yields CASSRDRMNTEAFF.

The V and J genes are TRBV4-3 and TRBJ1-4; D is ambiguous. V was pared by 1 base and J by 7 bases, with 7 bases between. Germline V gives CDR1 LGHNA, CDR2 YSLEER. This CDR3 comprises 13 residues. The CDR3 loop is CASSQGGSEKLFF. CDR3 nucleotide sequence: TGCGCCAGCAGCCAAGGAGGGAGTGAAAAACTGTTTTTT.

The chain recombines TRBV5-4 with TRBJ1-3; D gene ambiguous. The CDR3 length is 13 residues. V lost 3 bases, J lost 0 bases, and 4 bases lay in between. CDR1 is SGHNT and CDR2 is YYREEE in the germline V gene (reference sequence). CDR3 amino acids: CASSWVSGNTIYF. For the CDR3, the DNA is TGTGCCAGCAGCTGGGTCTCTGGAAACACCATATATTTT. Using reference TRBV5-4 and TRBJ1-3 for the parts outside the CDR3, the full variable domain is ETGVTQSPTHLIKTRGQQVTLRCSSQSGHNTVSWYQQALGQGPQFIFQYYREEENGRGNFPPRFSGLQFPNYSSELNVNALELDDSALYLCASSWVSGNTIYFGEGSWLTVV.

A single count supports this clone. The chain combines TRBV7-3 with TRBJ1-1; tentatively, D is TRBD1 (5 bases). This CDR3 spans 14 amino acids. Germline loops: CDR1 SGHTA, CDR2 FQGTGA. V was trimmed by 5 bases and J by 5 bases, leaving 15 bases between them. In DNA form, the CDR3 reads TGTGCCAGCAGCCGAGACCAGGGTGGTACTGAAGCTTTCTTT. Residues: CASSRDQGGTEAFF.

The chain uses TRBV7-9 and TRBJ1-1; no reliable D call. The CDR3 is 13 residues long. The germline V and J ends were trimmed by 8 bases and 2 bases, with 12 bases remaining between them. Germline loops: CDR1 SEHNR, CDR2 FQNEAQ (reference sequence). This CDR3 is CASYRNGNTEAFF. CDR3 DNA: TGTGCCAGCTACCGGAACGGAAACACTGAAGCTTTCTTT.

The gene calls are TRBV9 and TRBJ2-1; TRBD1 is a possible D gene (6 bases). The CDR3 loop spans 14 amino acids. Germline CDR1 and CDR2: SGDLS and YYNGEE. V lost 0 bases and J lost 7, with 11 bases in between. CDR3 DNA sequence: TGTGCCAGCAGCGTAGGGGGGCCGGGGAATGAGCAGTTCTTC. This encodes CASSVGGPGNEQFF.

This clone was picked up a small number of times. The chain combines TRBV9 with TRBJ1-1; no clear D gene. V shed 3 bases and J shed 4 bases, with 19 bases lying between them. This CDR3 spans 16 amino acids. Per germline, CDR1 SGDLS and CDR2 YYNGEE. In nucleotides, the CDR3 is TGTGCCAGCAGCGACGCCTCGGGCCTCGGGGTCACTGAAGCTTTCTTT. Its translation is CASSDASGLGVTEAFF. The whole variable domain, remainder taken from reference TRBV9 and TRBJ1-1, is DSGVTQTPKHLITATGQRVTLRCSPRSGDLSVYWYQQSLDQGLQFLIQYYNGEERAKGNILERFSAQQFPDLHSELNLSSLELGDSALYFCASSDASGLGVTEAFFGQGTRLTVV.

The V and J genes are TRBV2 and TRBJ2-1, with D uncertain. This CDR3 has 13 amino acids. The germline V gene has CDR1 SNHLY and CDR2 FYNNEI. The V gene lost 6 bases and the J gene lost 4 bases, with 10 bases spanning the gap. The DNA for the CDR3 is TGTGCCAGCAGCCCACTCCTATACAATGAGCAGTTCTTC. It yields the protein CASSPLLYNEQFF.

The CDR3 sequence is CASSPYLRGGAGDTQYF. Written as DNA, the CDR3 is TGTGCCAGCAGCCCCTACCTTCGCGGGGGGGCCGGAGATACGCAGTATTTT. The V gene is TRBV5-8, the J gene TRBJ2-3; 9 positions match TRBD2. Germline V gene data show CDR1 as SGHTS and CDR2 as YDEGEE. V shed 4 bases, J shed 5 bases, and the junction held 14 bases outside the gene matches. CDR3 length: 17 residues. Together with reference TRBV5-8 and TRBJ2-3, the CDR3 gives the full variable domain: EAGVTQSPTHLIKTRGQQATLRCSPISGHTSVYWYQQALGLGLQFLLWYDEGEERNRGNFPPRFSGRQFPNYSSELNVNALELEDSALYLCASSPYLRGGAGDTQYFGPGTRLTVL.

The chain links TRBV30 to TRBJ1-2; unclear D gene. This CDR3 has 11 amino acids. CDR1 and CDR2 from the germline V gene are GTSNPN and SVGIG (reference sequence). The V gene lost 3 bases and the J gene lost 4 bases, with 6 bases spanning the gap. CDR3 DNA: TGTGCCTGGAGCTCGGTCTATGGCTACACCTTC. It codes for CAWSSVYGYTF.

This chain joins TRBV4-1 and TRBJ2-3; D is unresolved. Trimming took 3 bases from V and 1 from J, leaving 8 bases between them. There are 14 residues in the CDR3. CDR1 MGHRA and CDR2 YSYEKL come from the germline V gene. The CDR3: CASSHPGGTDTQYF. The CDR3 bases are TGCGCCAGCAGCCACCCGGGTGGCACAGATACGCAGTATTTT.

This clone was found a few times. CDR3 bases: TGTGCCAGCAGTCCACCCGACAGGGGGCGACCCTATGGCTACACCTTC. Amino acid sequence: CASSPPDRGRPYGYTF. The V and J genes are TRBV6-6 and TRBJ1-2; TRBD1 agrees at 10 bases. Per the germline V gene, CDR1 is MNHNY and CDR2 is SVGAGI (reference sequence). The trim removed 5 bases at V and 4 bases at J, leaving 10 bases unmatched. This CDR3 is built from 16 residues.

By its share, this clone is medium-sized. V is TRBV10-1 and J is TRBJ1-1; D unresolved. Looked up from germline, CDR1 is WNHNN and CDR2 is SYGVQD (reference sequence). This CDR3 region has 13 residues. V was cut by 3 bases and J by 3 bases, with 8 bases left in between. CDR3 bases: TGCGCCAGCAGTGAAGGAGAATACACTGAAGCTTTCTTT. Protein sequence: CASSEGEYTEAFF.

The rearrangement uses TRBV30 and TRBJ2-1; 9 positions match TRBD2. This CDR3 comprises 16 residues. Per the germline V gene, CDR1 is GTSNPN and CDR2 is SVGIG (reference sequence). V shed 0 bases, J shed 8 bases, and the junction held 11 bases outside the gene matches. CDR3 in DNA: TGTGCCTGGAGTGTACGCGGCGGGAGGGCCGTGTATGAGCAGTTCTTC. Encoded protein: CAWSVRGGRAVYEQFF.

Only a few counts were recorded for this clone. This specimen includes other DNA sequences encoding the same CDR3. This chain links TRBV27 with TRBJ2-7; 8 positions agree with TRBD2. The V gene's germline CDR1 is MNHEY and CDR2 SMNVEV (reference sequence). The CDR3 contains 14 residues. V was pared by 3 bases and J by 2 bases, with 3 bases of the junction left unmatched. CDR3 amino acids: CASSFREGTYEQYF. CDR3 bases: TGTGCCAGCAGTTTCCGGGAGGGCACCTACGAGCAGTACTTC.

This clone was counted a single time. V usage is TRBV7-2 and J usage is TRBJ2-3, with 7 bases matching TRBD2. The J segment lost 3 bases and the V segment lost 1 base, leaving 10 bases of the junction unmatched. This CDR3 comprises 17 residues. Germline CDR1 reads SGHTA; CDR2 reads FQGNSA. CDR3 DNA sequence: TGTGCCAGCAGCTTAGTTGGGGCGGGAGTGATTACAGATACGCAGTATTTT. Translating gives CASSLVGAGVITDTQYF. Full variable domain (remainder filled in from reference TRBV7-2 and TRBJ2-3): GAGVSQSPSNKVTEKGKDVELRCDPISGHTALYWYRQSLGQGLEFLIYFQGNSAPDKSGLPSDRFSAERTGGSVSTLTIQRTQQEDSAVYLCASSLVGAGVITDTQYFGPGTRLTVL.

This rearrangement joins TRBV14 to TRBJ2-3; D gene unclear. The CDR3 has 13 amino acids. The V gene's germline CDR1 is SGHDN and CDR2 FVKESK. The V end lost 2 bases, the J end lost 2 bases, and 5 bases lay between the germline ends. CDR3 nucleotide sequence: TGTGCCAGCAGCCAAACTTACACAGATACGCAGTATTTT. Encoded protein: CASSQTYTDTQYF.

V gene TRBV4-1 combines with J gene TRBJ1-6, with D perhaps matching TRBD1 (6 bases). The V gene lost 1 base and the J gene lost 1 base, with 14 bases spanning the gap. CDR3 length equals 18 residues. CDR1 and CDR2 (germline): MGHRA, YSYEKL. The DNA for the CDR3 is TGCGCCAGCAGCCAAGTGTGGGGGCAAGGGTCCTATAATTCACCCCTCCACTTT. Its translation is CASSQVWGQGSYNSPLHF.